This T cell receptor (beta chain) was retrieved from a study of T cells after yellow fever vaccination. Study-wide findings and caveats: There was a small share of clonotypes that showed up in both the CD4 and CD8 compartments.

On this clonotype: Its antigen is unidentified.

The germline CDR1 and CDR2 sequences are MNHEY and SVGAGI. V lost 0 bases, J lost 1 base, and 10 bases lay in between. This CDR3 is 15 amino acids long. TCRdb reprocessed the 5' RACE reads with MiXCR, giving one entry per CDR3 protein. The sample has a few hundred thousand distinct CDR3 sequences, around 8.1% seen once. The source was PBMCs, collected 35 to 50 days after the first yellow fever vaccination. J is TRBJ2-7 and V is TRBV6-5; maybe TRBD1 (6 bases). This TCR was recovered from a man aged 18-30 years who received the YFV17D yellow fever vaccine. The CDR3 DNA reads as TGTGCCAGCAGTTACTCTGGCAGGGGTTCCTACGAGCAGTACGTC. It encodes CASSYSGRGSYEQYV.